This passage covers 30 T cell receptor beta chains from one sample sequenced in a study of T cell responses to AZD1222 COVID-19 vaccine. The assay was immunoSEQ multiplex PCR, and TCRdb's table has in-frame clones only and misses some. Of about 180,000 clones detected, 88% appear once; the ten largest clones hold approximately 7.7%. Sample: peripheral blood, taken on day 0 of AZD1222 vaccination. The source of these receptors is an adult in good health.

As DNA, the CDR3 is TGTGCCACCAGTGAGGAGGGGACGAATCAGCCCCAGCATTTT. It is translated as CATSEEGTNQPQHF. This chain links TRBV24-1 with TRBJ1-5; D perhaps matches TRBD1 (5 bases). Germline CDR1 is KGHDR and CDR2 is SFDVKD. There are 14 residues in the CDR3. V was clipped by 4 bases and J by 4 bases, with 10 bases between them.

This clone came up once. The chain joins TRBV18 to TRBJ1-2, with D hard to call. V lost 2 bases to trimming and J lost 1 base, with 14 bases between them. Germline CDR1 reads KGHSH; CDR2 reads LQKENI. CDR3 length: 16 residues. CDR3 nucleotide sequence: TGTGCCAGCTCACCAGGGAGTAATGGGGATAACTATGGCTACACCTTC. Amino acid sequence: CASSPGSNGDNYGYTF.

The V and J genes are TRBV6-4 and TRBJ2-3, with TRBD2 as a possible D gene (5 bases). Per germline, CDR1 MRHNA and CDR2 SNTAGT. The length of the CDR3 is 16 residues. V lost 3 bases and J lost 1, with 14 bases in between. The DNA of the CDR3 is TGTGCCAGCAGTGAAGCGGCCGGTCTCGGCACAGATACGCAGTATTTT. It encodes CASSEAAGLGTDTQYF.

The genes are TRBV7-2 and TRBJ2-7; 7 bases are shared with TRBD2. The CDR3 length is 15 residues. The germline CDR1 and CDR2 sequences are SGHTA and FQGNSA. V shed 3 bases and J 6 bases; nucleotides not matched to a gene: 11. DNA for the CDR3: TGTGCCAGCAGCTTCTCGACTAGCCTCGTCTTCGAGCAGTACTTC. Encoded protein: CASSFSTSLVFEQYF. The variable domain in full, completed from reference TRBV7-2 and TRBJ2-7, reads GAGVSQSPSNKVTEKGKDVELRCDPISGHTALYWYRQSLGQGLEFLIYFQGNSAPDKSGLPSDRFSAERTGGSVSTLTIQRTQQEDSAVYLCASSFSTSLVFEQYFGPGTRLTVT.

The chain is built from TRBV4-1 and TRBJ2-1; D is uncertain. Germline CDR1 reads MGHRA; CDR2 reads YSYEKL. Trimming left V 0 bases short and J 2 bases short, with 8 bases between. The CDR3 loop spans 15 amino acids. CDR3 protein: CASSQDLRPYNEQFF. As DNA, the CDR3 is TGCGCCAGCAGCCAAGATCTTCGCCCCTACAATGAGCAGTTCTTC.

The chain recombines TRBV28 with TRBJ2-7; 8 bases fit TRBD1. Trimming at V came to 10 bases and at J to 3 bases, leaving 14 bases not matched to a gene. The CDR3 length is 15 residues. Germline-derived CDR1 and CDR2 are MDHEN and SYDVKM. The CDR3 sequence: CATRPPGQGLYEQYF. The CDR3 bases are TGTGCCACCCGCCCTCCCGGACAGGGCCTCTACGAGCAGTACTTC. Full variable domain (rest looked up from reference TRBV28 and TRBJ2-7): DVKVTQSSRYLVKRTGEKVFLECVQDMDHENMFWYRQDPGLGLRLIYFSYDVKMKEKGDIPEGYSVSREKKERFSLILESASTNQTSMYLCATRPPGQGLYEQYFGPGTRLTVT.

This chain links TRBV6-2 or TRBV6-3 with TRBJ1-1; D unresolved. CDR1 MNHEY and CDR2 SVGEGT come from the germline V gene. The length of the CDR3 is 14 residues. V dropped 6 bases and J dropped 0 bases, with 11 bases sitting between them. This CDR3 reads CASSYNTMNTEAFF. CDR3 DNA: TGTGCCAGCAGCTATAATACGATGAACACTGAAGCTTTCTTT.

J is TRBJ1-5 and V is TRBV5-1; D gene ambiguous. V dropped 5 bases and J dropped 4 bases, with 16 bases sitting between them. CDR1 is SGHRS, CDR2 YFSETQ, per germline. The CDR3 totals 15 residues. The CDR3, as DNA: TGCGCCAGCAGACGAACACCCGAGGGTAATCAGCCCCAGCATTTT. Translating it yields CASRRTPEGNQPQHF.

V usage is TRBV27 and J usage is TRBJ1-1, with 7 bases aligning to TRBD1. The germline gives CDR1 MNHEY, CDR2 SMNVEV (reference sequence). The V and J ends lost 6 bases and 1 base, in that order; junction bases with no gene match: 11. CDR3 length equals 16 residues. CDR3 sequence reads: CASRSEKGTANTEAFF. In DNA, the CDR3 is TGTGCCAGCAGATCGGAAAAAGGGACAGCGAACACTGAAGCTTTCTTT.

The CDR3 nucleotides read TGTGCCTGGGAGCCAGGGGGTGGCTACACCTTC. Translating it yields CAWEPGGGYTF. The rearrangement uses TRBV30 and TRBJ1-2; 7 nucleotides match TRBD1. This CDR3 spans 11 amino acids. After removal of 5 bases from V and 7 bases from J, the junction contained 4 bases not matched to a gene. Germline assignment: CDR1 GTSNPN and CDR2 SVGIG (reference sequence). Variable domain in full (rest from reference TRBV30 and TRBJ1-2): SQTIHQWPATLVQPVGSPLSLECTVEGTSNPNLYWYRQAAGRGLQLLFYSVGIGQISSEVPQNLSASRPQDRQFILSSKKLLLSDSGFYLCAWEPGGGYTFGSGTRLTVV.

The genes are TRBV9 and TRBJ2-3; D is unclear. Germline CDR1 and CDR2: SGDLS and YYNGEE. V was cut by 0 bases and J by 0 bases, with 5 bases left in between. The CDR3 loop spans 14 amino acids. This CDR3 reads CASSVGLSTDTQYF. CDR3 DNA sequence: TGTGCCAGCAGCGTAGGACTGAGCACAGATACGCAGTATTTT.

This clone was recorded only once. The chain carries TRBV10-3 and TRBJ2-5; possibly TRBD1 or TRBD2 for D (5 bases each). V lost 2 bases and J 4 bases, leaving 8 bases between the germline ends. Germline V gene data show CDR1 as ENHRY and CDR2 as SYGVKD. The CDR3 length is 13 residues. CDR3 residues: CAISEIGTETQYF. Written as DNA, the CDR3 is TGTGCCATCAGTGAGATAGGGACAGAGACCCAGTACTTC.

This chain links TRBV2 with TRBJ1-2; D remains ambiguous. V lost 2 bases, J lost 8 bases, and 12 bases lay in between. This CDR3 has 13 amino acids. The germline gives CDR1 SNHLY, CDR2 FYNNEI. The CDR3 coding sequence is TGTGCCAGCAGTGAAAGGCAGGATCTAGGCTACACCTTC. Translating gives CASSERQDLGYTF.

A single count supports this clone. J is TRBJ1-5 and V is TRBV21-1. TRBV21-1 is a recognized pseudogene. The CDR3 consists of 13 residues. CDR3 sequence (DNA): TGTGCCAGCTATCGTAGCAAAAATCAGCCCCAGCATTTT. Amino acid sequence: CASYRSKNQPQHF.

The chain links TRBV5-4 to TRBJ2-1, with 9 bases identical to TRBD2. This CDR3 is 16 amino acids long. After removal of 4 bases from V and 1 base from J, the junction contained 6 bases not matched to a gene. Per the germline V gene, CDR1 is SGHNT and CDR2 is YYREEE (reference sequence). CDR3 DNA sequence: TGTGCCAGCAGCAAGGAAGCGGGGGGATCCTACAATGAGCAGTTCTTC. It specifies CASSKEAGGSYNEQFF.

This clone was picked up a small number of times. The V call is TRBV5-4, the J call TRBJ2-7; TRBD2 might be the D (6 bases). Germline loops: CDR1 SGHNT, CDR2 YYREEE (reference sequence). Trimming took 4 bases from V and 1 from J, leaving 12 bases between them. This CDR3 has 14 amino acids. In DNA, the CDR3 is TGTGCCAGCAGCCCGTGGACTATTTCCTACGAGCAGTACTTC. Translated, it gives CASSPWTISYEQYF.

The V gene is TRBV13, the J gene TRBJ2-3, with 12 nucleotides matching TRBD1. The junction had 21 bases not matched to a gene; V was cut back by 5 bases and J by 3 bases. This CDR3 has 21 residues. Per the germline V gene, CDR1 is PRHDT and CDR2 is FYEKMQ (reference sequence). CDR3 sequence: CASSLAPEIGDRGHVTDTQYF. As DNA, the CDR3 is TGTGCCAGCAGCCTGGCTCCCGAGATCGGGGACAGGGGGCATGTGACAGATACGCAGTATTTT.

In its sample, this clone was seen a few times. Here the CDR3 DNA reads TGTGCCAGCAGTGTTTCCGGGAATTCACCCCTCCACTTT. Translated: CASSVSGNSPLHF. The chain joins TRBV2 to TRBJ1-6; no clear D. V gave up 4 bases and J gave up 7 bases, with 8 bases separating them. This CDR3 contains 13 residues. Looked up from germline, CDR1 is SNHLY and CDR2 is FYNNEI.

The V and J genes are TRBV6-1 and TRBJ2-2; perhaps TRBD1 as D (5 bases). In germline, CDR1 is MNHNS, CDR2 SASEGT. Trimming pared 3 bases from V and 6 bases from J, leaving 14 bases between. The CDR3 has 15 residues. DNA for the CDR3: TGTGCCAGCAGTGAGGTGGCAGGGCAGCCCGGGGAGCTGTTTTTT. Encoded protein: CASSEVAGQPGELFF.

J is TRBJ1-1 and V is TRBV12-2; the table's D call of TRBD1 was not tested on the DNA. TRBV12-2 is reported as a pseudogene. The CDR3 spans 16 residues. CDR3 protein: CASRLCDRVTNTEAFF. CDR3 sequence (DNA): TGTGCAAGTCGCTTGTGTGACAGGGTAACGAACACTGAAGCTTTCTTT.

The chain recombines TRBV27 with TRBJ1-6; weak D call: TRBD1 (5 bases). CDR3 size: 13 residues. Between the trimmed V and J ends, which lost 3 bases and 7 bases, there was a span of 7 bases. Germline V gene sequence: CDR1 MNHEY, CDR2 SMNVEV (reference sequence). Here the CDR3 reads CASSLGVNSPLHF. CDR3 DNA: TGTGCCAGCAGTTTGGGGGTAAATTCACCCCTCCACTTT.

This chain links TRBV6-5 with TRBJ2-2; D possibly corresponds to TRBD1 (6 bases). Per the germline V gene, CDR1 is MNHEY and CDR2 is SVGAGI. V was pared by 0 bases and J by 4 bases, with 9 bases between. The CDR3 totals 15 residues. The CDR3 loop is CASSYSTGVTGELFF. CDR3 DNA: TGTGCCAGCAGTTACTCGACAGGTGTCACCGGGGAGCTGTTTTTT.

V is TRBV11-2 and J is TRBJ2-1; TRBD2 agrees at 10 bases. Germline assignment: CDR1 SGHAT and CDR2 FQNNGV. The CDR3 has 18 residues. The junction had 10 bases not matched to a gene; V was cut back by 5 bases and J by 0 bases. This CDR3 reads CASSPLSGGSSSYNEQFF. The DNA for the CDR3 is TGTGCCAGCAGCCCCCTTAGCGGGGGGTCCAGCTCCTACAATGAGCAGTTCTTC.

This rearrangement joins TRBV4-2 to TRBJ1-5; the match to TRBD1 covers 9 bases. From germline, CDR1 is LGHNA and CDR2 YNFKEQ. Trimming took 3 bases from V and 0 from J; bases not matched to a gene: 6. The CDR3 contains 17 residues. In DNA form, the CDR3 reads TGTGCCAGCAGCCAGGGACAGGGACCCTATAGCAATCAGCCCCAGCATTTT. Its translation is CASSQGQGPYSNQPQHF.

This clone was seen only once. V usage is TRBV3-1 (or the pseudogene TRBV3-2) and J usage is TRBJ2-2; 10 bases are a match to TRBD1. V lost 4 bases, J lost 6 bases, and 2 bases stayed unmatched. The germline CDR1 and CDR2 sequences are LGHDT and YNNKEL (reference sequence). The CDR3 spans 14 residues. CDR3 protein: CASSLGQGAGELFF. Written as DNA, the CDR3 is TGTGCCAGCAGCCTAGGACAGGGGGCCGGGGAGCTGTTTTTT.

The DNA of the CDR3 is TGTGCCAGCAGTTGGGGCGTCGGGGAGCTGTTTTTT. Translated, it gives CASSWGVGELFF. This sequence joins TRBV25-1 and TRBJ2-2, with D perhaps matching TRBD1 (5 bases). V lost 5 bases and J 7 bases, leaving 8 bases between the germline ends. The germline V gene has CDR1 MGHDK and CDR2 SYGVNS. CDR3 length: 12 residues.

This clone has a single count. The CDR3 reads CASSDGTGSSNQPQHF. The DNA of the CDR3 is TGTGCCAGCAGCGATGGGACAGGGAGTAGCAATCAGCCCCAGCATTTT. This chain links TRBV5-8 with TRBJ1-5, with TRBD1 matching over 9 bases. Germline assignment: CDR1 SGHTS and CDR2 YDEGEE. J was trimmed by 0 bases and V by 4 bases; bases with no gene match: 5. The CDR3 spans 16 residues.

V and J are TRBV19 and TRBJ1-5; 7 bases agree with TRBD1. CDR1 and CDR2 (germline): LNHDA, SQIVND (reference sequence). With 4 bases clipped from V and 9 bases from J, the junction kept 6 bases outside the gene matches. The CDR3 has 13 residues. CDR3 nucleotide sequence: TGTGCCAGTAGTACACCGGACAGGCCGCCCCAGCATTTT. This gives the protein CASSTPDRPPQHF.

The rearrangement links TRBV15 to TRBJ2-4; D may correspond to TRBD1 or TRBD2 (5 bases each). Trimming stripped 3 bases from V and 6 bases from J, with 15 bases between. The CDR3 has 15 amino acids. Germline CDR1 LNHNV, CDR2 YYDKDF (reference sequence). The CDR3 nucleotides read TGTGCCACCAGCAGGGGGGACGGGTCCCGAAACATTCAGTACTTC. Encoded protein: CATSRGDGSRNIQYF.

This chain's CDR3 is CASSSRRGGHNEQFF. CDR3 bases: TGTGCCAGCAGCAGCAGGCGGGGGGGGCACAATGAGCAGTTCTTC. V usage is TRBV2 and J usage is TRBJ2-1; TRBD2 agrees at 9 bases. Germline V gene sequence: CDR1 SNHLY, CDR2 FYNNEI. The CDR3 loop spans 15 amino acids. V shed 6 bases, J shed 5 bases, and the junction held 8 bases outside the gene matches.